Listed here is a single TCR beta chain. The sample belongs to a study of blood T cell repertoires in COVID-19. Study details: The United States, Italy and Spain supplied acute and convalescent COVID-19 samples.

Germline assignment: CDR1 SGHTA and CDR2 FQGNSA. Unmatched junction bases numbered 9, after V lost 2 bases and J lost 3 bases. The CDR3 sequence is 17 residues long. The assay was immunoSEQ multiplex PCR, and TCRdb's table has in-frame clones only and misses some. The sample shows 100,000 or so clones, approximately 75% of them seen only once. This TCR derives from a human donor in a cohort sampled during active COVID-19. The V call is TRBV7-2, the J call TRBJ1-3; TRBD1 matches 8 bases. Sequenced: peripheral blood. Written as DNA, the CDR3 is TGTGCCAGCAGCTTATTTCCAGGGGGCTTTTATGGAAACACCATATATTTT. It translates to CASSLFPGGFYGNTIYF.